The TCR beta chain under discussion was sequenced for a study of blood T cells in healthy people across ages. A second PCR of roughly 7 to 11 cycles used a sample-barcoded 5' primer and a J-beta primer mix. TCRdb re-derived calls from the 5' RACE reads in MiXCR, one entry per CDR3 protein. The sample records around 870,000 distinct CDR3 sequences, around 26% being singletons. Turning to this clonotype: At one end, the junction sequence differs from germline, possibly due to a read error.

CDR1 DFQATT and CDR2 SNEGSKA come from the germline V gene (reference sequence). This CDR3 contains 17 residues. V gene TRBV20-1 combines with J gene TRBJ2-1; TRBD2 aligns across 7 bases. The sequencing input was blood. This clonotype originated in a woman of 80 years or more in good health. In DNA form, the CDR3 reads TGCAGTGCTAGAGGGGATGGGGGGGAGAGCTCCTACAATGAGCAGTGCTTC. This codes for CSARGDGGESSYNEQCF.